Below are 10 T cell receptor beta chains sequenced from a single sample in a study of CD8+CD57+ T cells in acquired aplastic anemia. Profiling of TCR beta VDJ combinations and CDR3 sequences used genomic DNA as template. TCRdb called the reads again in MiXCR, with one record for every CDR3 protein. This table holds some 280,000 distinct CDR3 sequences, around 60% found once. The sample consisted of sorted CD4+, CD8+, or CD8+CD57+ T cells (not recorded which) from PBMCs. All receptors derive from a human donor with severe aplastic anemia or a healthy control (not recorded which).

Ten or more counts support this clonotype. The chain is built from TRBV3-1 and TRBJ2-5, with D unclear. The CDR3 is 13 residues long. Looked up from germline, CDR1 is LGHDT and CDR2 is YNNKEL (reference sequence). V lost 5 bases to trimming and J lost 2 bases, with 9 bases between them. CDR3 loop: CASSSTTQETQYF. The DNA for the CDR3 is TGTGCCAGCAGCTCCACTACTCAAGAGACCCAGTACTTC.

This clonotype came up many times. The chain couples TRBV3-1 to TRBJ1-2; the match to TRBD1 covers 11 bases. This CDR3 has 15 residues. CDR1 is LGHDT and CDR2 is YNNKEL in the germline V gene (reference sequence). V lost 4 bases to trimming and J lost 2 bases; unmatched junction nucleotides: 3. The CDR3 is CASSRGDRGNYGYTF. The CDR3, as DNA: TGTGCCAGCAGCCGAGGGGACAGGGGGAACTATGGCTACACCTTC.

The chain links TRBV20-1 to TRBJ2-3; TRBD2 might be the D (5 bases). The CDR3 consists of 13 residues. V was clipped by 1 base and J by 5 bases, with 10 bases between them. Germline lookup yields CDR1 DFQATT and CDR2 SNEGSKA (reference sequence). The CDR3 DNA sequence: TGCAGTGCTAGAGGCGGGCAGGTAGATACGCAGTATTTT. It encodes CSARGGQVDTQYF.

The chain links TRBV5-1 to TRBJ2-1; TRBD1 matches at 10 bases. The CDR3 sequence is 15 residues long. Germline CDR1 and CDR2: SGHRS and YFSETQ. The junction had 1 base not matched to a gene; V was cut back by 0 bases and J by 4 bases. This CDR3 reads CASSLVGQGYNEQFF. For the CDR3, the DNA is TGCGCCAGCAGCTTGGTGGGACAGGGGTACAATGAGCAGTTCTTC.

The chain links TRBV5-1 to TRBJ2-7, with a possible D match to TRBD1 (5 bases). The CDR3 length is 14 residues. The germline V gene has CDR1 SGHRS and CDR2 YFSETQ. V gave up 2 bases and J gave up 0 bases, with 9 bases separating them. The CDR3 DNA reads as TGCGCCAGCAGCTTTGGGGCAGGCTCCTACGAGCAGTACTTC. It is translated as CASSFGAGSYEQYF.

This clonotype came up many times. The chain employs TRBV6-2 or TRBV6-3 and TRBJ2-7, with TRBD1 matching 8 bases. Germline V gives CDR1 MNHEY, CDR2 SVGEGT. The V gene end was trimmed by 2 bases and the J gene end by 4 bases; junction bases not matched to a gene: 4. The CDR3 is 14 amino acids. The CDR3 is CASSYRQGAYEQYF. DNA of the CDR3: TGTGCCAGCAGTTACCGGCAGGGGGCTTACGAGCAGTACTTC.

As concerns this clonotype: This CDR3 is missing its conserved last phenylalanine or tryptophan, likely due to a read error. Because the CDR3's place on the DNA is in doubt, the DNA is left out and the CDR3 is given as listed by TCRdb. V usage is TRBV5-5 and J usage is TRBJ2-6; the DNA was not compared with TRBD2, the D call given in the table. The CDR3 is 9 amino acids in total, end residues counted. The germline gives CDR1 SGHKS, CDR2 YYEKEE (reference sequence). CDR3 residues: CASSLLSAS.

This clonotype was counted at least ten times. The chain is built from TRBV6-5 and TRBJ1-6; 7 positions match TRBD1. Trimming at V came to 0 bases and at J to 0 bases, leaving 8 bases not matched to a gene. Germline CDR1 is MNHEY and CDR2 is SVGAGI. This CDR3 spans 19 amino acids. The DNA for the CDR3 is TGTGCCAGCAGTTACTCGGGGACAGCTGAGAGCTCCTATAATTCACCCCTCCACTTT. Translation: CASSYSGTAESSYNSPLHF.

This clonotype showed up just a few times. This may stem from a read error, because a much larger clone lies one nucleotide away. The chain couples TRBV6-5 to TRBJ2-3; a possible D gene is TRBD2 (6 bases). The CDR3 runs to 16 residues. The V end was cut by 2 bases, the J end by 2 bases, with 14 bases between. Germline V gives CDR1 MNHEY, CDR2 SVGAGI. The CDR3 here is CASSYRLACHTDTQYF. CDR3 nucleotide sequence: TGTGCCAGCAGTTACCGGCTAGCGTGTCACACAGATACGCAGTATTTT.

This clonotype has at least ten counts. V is TRBV6-6 and J is TRBJ2-2; 7 nucleotides agree with TRBD2. There are 14 residues in the CDR3. V lost 6 bases to trimming and J lost 3 bases; unmatched junction nucleotides: 4. Germline CDR1 is MNHNY and CDR2 is SVGAGI (reference sequence). The CDR3 region is CASSPSGDTGELFF. In nucleotides, the CDR3 is TGTGCCAGCAGCCCGAGCGGGGACACCGGGGAGCTGTTTTTT.